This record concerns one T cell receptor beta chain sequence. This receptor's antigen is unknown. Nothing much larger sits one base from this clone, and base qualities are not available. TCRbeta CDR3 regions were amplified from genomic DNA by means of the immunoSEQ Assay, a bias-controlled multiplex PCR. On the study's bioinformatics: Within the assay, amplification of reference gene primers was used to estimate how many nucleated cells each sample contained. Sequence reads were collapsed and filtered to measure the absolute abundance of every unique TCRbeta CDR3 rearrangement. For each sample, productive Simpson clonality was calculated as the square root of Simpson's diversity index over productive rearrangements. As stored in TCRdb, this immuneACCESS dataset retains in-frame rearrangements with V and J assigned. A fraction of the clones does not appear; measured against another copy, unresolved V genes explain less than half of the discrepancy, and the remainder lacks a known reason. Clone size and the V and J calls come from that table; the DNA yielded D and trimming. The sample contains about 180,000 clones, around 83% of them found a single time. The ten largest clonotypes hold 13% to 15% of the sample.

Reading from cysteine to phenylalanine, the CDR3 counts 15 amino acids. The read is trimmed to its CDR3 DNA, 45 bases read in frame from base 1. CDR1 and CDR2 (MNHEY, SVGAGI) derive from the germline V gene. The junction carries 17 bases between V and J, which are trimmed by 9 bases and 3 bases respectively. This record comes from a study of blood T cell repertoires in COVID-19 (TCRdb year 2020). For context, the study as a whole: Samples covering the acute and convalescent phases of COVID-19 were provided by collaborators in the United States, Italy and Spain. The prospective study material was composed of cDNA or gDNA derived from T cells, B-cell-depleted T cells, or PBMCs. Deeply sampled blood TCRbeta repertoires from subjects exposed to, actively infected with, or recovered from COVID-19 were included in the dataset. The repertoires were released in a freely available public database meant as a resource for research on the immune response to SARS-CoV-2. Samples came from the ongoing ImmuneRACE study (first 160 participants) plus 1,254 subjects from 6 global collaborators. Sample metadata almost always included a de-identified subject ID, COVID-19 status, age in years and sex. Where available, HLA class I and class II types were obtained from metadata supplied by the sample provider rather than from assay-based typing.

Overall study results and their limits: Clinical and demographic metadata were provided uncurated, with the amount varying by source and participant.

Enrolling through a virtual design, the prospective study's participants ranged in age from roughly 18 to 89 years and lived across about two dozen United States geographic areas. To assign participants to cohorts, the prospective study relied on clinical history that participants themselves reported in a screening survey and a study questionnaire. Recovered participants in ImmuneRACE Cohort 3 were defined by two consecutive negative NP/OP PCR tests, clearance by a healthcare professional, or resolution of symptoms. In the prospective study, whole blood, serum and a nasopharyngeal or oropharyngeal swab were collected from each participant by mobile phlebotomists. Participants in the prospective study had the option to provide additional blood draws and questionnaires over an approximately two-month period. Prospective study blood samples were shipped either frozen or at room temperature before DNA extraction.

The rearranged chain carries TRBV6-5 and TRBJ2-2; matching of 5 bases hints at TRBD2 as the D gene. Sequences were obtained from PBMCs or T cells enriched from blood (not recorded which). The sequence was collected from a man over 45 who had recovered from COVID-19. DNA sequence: TGTGCCAGTAAAAAGGACTGGGCGGACACCGGGGAGCTGTTTTTT. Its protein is CASKKDWADTGELFF.